Below, 27 T cell receptor beta chains from the same sample are listed, as sequenced in a study of cytomegalovirus exposure and HLA in healthy donors. The PCR contained 60 Vbeta and 13 Jbeta primers. The table came from immunoSEQ multiplex PCR; TCRdb's copy has only in-frame clones and leaves some out. The repertoire includes 100,000 to 150,000 clones, around 86% of them detected once, and under 2.5% sits in the top ten. The sequencing sample was made of PBMCs. The receptors come from a man younger than 40 in good health and CMV-seronegative.

This chain links TRBV27 with TRBJ1-4, with 7 positions matching TRBD1. Germline-derived CDR1 and CDR2 are MNHEY and SMNVEV (reference sequence). V lost 3 bases, J lost 8 bases, and 6 bases stayed unmatched. The CDR3 consists of 14 residues. The CDR3 reads CASSLTGRAEKLFF. CDR3 in DNA: TGTGCCAGCAGTTTGACAGGGCGGGCAGAAAAACTGTTTTTT.

The sample holds one count of this clone. This chain connects TRBV6-4 to TRBJ1-1; tentatively, D is TRBD1 (5 bases). V was trimmed by 7 bases and J by 3 bases, leaving 12 bases between them. This CDR3 has 13 residues. Germline lookup yields CDR1 MRHNA and CDR2 SNTAGT. The CDR3 loop reads CASKLSRDTEAFF. CDR3 bases: TGTGCCAGCAAATTGTCCAGGGACACTGAAGCTTTCTTT.

The CDR3 DNA sequence: TGTGCCAGCAGCTTGTCGAACGGGGATTCACCCCTCCACTTT. Translation: CASSLSNGDSPLHF. The rearrangement links TRBV5-6 to TRBJ1-6; D ambiguous. Trimming shortened V by 1 base and J by 8 bases, and 10 bases separated the two germline ends. In germline, CDR1 is SGHDT, CDR2 YYEEEE. There are 14 residues in the CDR3.

The V gene is TRBV6-4, the J gene TRBJ1-2; 9 nucleotides match TRBD1. The V gene's germline CDR1 is MRHNA and CDR2 SNTAGT. V shed 10 bases and J 8 bases; nucleotides not matched to a gene: 23. The CDR3 is 17 amino acids. The CDR3 DNA reads as TGTGCCATCCTAAACCGGGACAGGGCCGTGGAAACAGTAGGCTACACCTTC. This gives the protein CAILNRDRAVETVGYTF.

For this clone: One end of the junction varies from germline; a read error may be responsible. V and J are TRBV28 and TRBJ2-7; D might be TRBD1 (6 bases). The CDR3 length is 15 residues. Germline V gene lookup returns CDR1 MDHEN and CDR2 SYDVKM. CDR3 in DNA: TGTGCCAGCAGTTTATCCACGGCAGGGGTTTACGGGCAGTACTTC. Translated: CASSLSTAGVYGQYF.

This clone occurred a few times. The chain recombines TRBV15 with TRBJ2-3; TRBD2 matches at 12 bases. The V and J ends lost 6 bases and 5 bases, in that order; junction bases with no gene match: 9. This CDR3 spans 16 amino acids. Per the germline V gene, CDR1 is LNHNV and CDR2 is YYDKDF (reference sequence). This CDR3 reads CATSMTSGGKGDTQYF. CDR3 bases: TGTGCCACCAGTATGACTAGCGGGGGTAAGGGAGATACGCAGTATTTT.

The V call is TRBV19, the J call TRBJ2-2, with D hard to call. The V gene's germline CDR1 is LNHDA and CDR2 SQIVND (reference sequence). The V end lost 7 bases, the J end lost 0 bases, and 6 bases lay between the germline ends. The CDR3 spans 13 residues. CDR3 loop: CASTRANTGELFF. In nucleotides, the CDR3 is TGTGCCAGTACCCGTGCGAACACCGGGGAGCTGTTTTTT.

The gene calls are TRBV30 and TRBJ1-6, with D hard to call. V dropped 5 bases and J dropped 7 bases, with 12 bases sitting between them. There are 13 residues in the CDR3. Germline CDR1 is GTSNPN and CDR2 is SVGIG (reference sequence). The CDR3 nucleotides read TGTGCCTGGTCGAACGGGATCAATTCACCCCTCCACTTT. Its translation: CAWSNGINSPLHF.

The chain's CDR3 is CASSDRRGTDTQYF. In DNA form, the CDR3 reads TGTGCCAGCAGTGATCGCAGGGGCACAGATACGCAGTATTTT. The chain uses TRBV2 and TRBJ2-3; D may be TRBD1 (5 bases). Looked up from germline, CDR1 is SNHLY and CDR2 is FYNNEI. The V end lost 3 bases, the J end lost 1 base, and 8 bases lay between the germline ends. The CDR3 spans 14 residues.

The chain recombines TRBV7-2 with TRBJ1-4, with 7 positions matching TRBD1. The CDR3 loop spans 15 amino acids. The germline V gene encodes CDR1 SGHTA and CDR2 FQGNSA. The ends lost 2 bases at V and 5 bases at J; junction bases unmatched: 5. Here the CDR3 reads CASSLSQGGNEKLFF. CDR3 sequence (DNA): TGTGCCAGCAGCTTAAGTCAGGGGGGAAATGAAAAACTGTTTTTT.

The chain couples TRBV2 to TRBJ2-7; TRBD1 matches 8 bases. J gave up 5 bases and V 6 bases, and 9 bases lay outside the gene matches. The CDR3 has 14 amino acids. CDR1 is SNHLY and CDR2 is FYNNEI in the germline V gene. CDR3 sequence: CASRDGTGFNEQYF. The CDR3 coding sequence is TGTGCCAGCAGAGACGGGACAGGTTTCAACGAGCAGTACTTC.

The chain employs TRBV4-1 and TRBJ2-1; 10 bases agree with TRBD2. The CDR3 loop spans 16 amino acids. Trimming took 1 base from V and 6 from J; bases not matched to a gene: 6. CDR1 MGHRA and CDR2 YSYEKL come from the germline V gene. CDR3 DNA: TGCGCCAGCAGCCAAGTTCTAGCGGGGGACCTCAATGAGCAGTTCTTC. This codes for CASSQVLAGDLNEQFF.

This chain links TRBV29-1 with TRBJ2-3; maybe TRBD2 (6 bases). The germline gives CDR1 SQVTM, CDR2 ANQGSEA. This CDR3 is built from 13 residues. V was trimmed by 7 bases and J by 7 bases, leaving 18 bases between them. As DNA, the CDR3 is TGCAGCGCGGGACTCAATCACAGAAATACGCAGTATTTT. It translates to CSAGLNHRNTQYF.

This clone appeared a single time. The chain is built from TRBV6-1 and TRBJ2-5; the match to TRBD1 covers 8 bases. The CDR3 length is 14 residues. Germline V CDR1 and CDR2: MNHNS, SASEGT. The ends lost 7 bases at V and 2 bases at J; junction bases unmatched: 6. For the CDR3, the DNA is TGTGCCAGCACTCTGGGACAGGTACAAGAGACCCAGTACTTC. Encoded protein: CASTLGQVQETQYF.

This chain connects TRBV28 to TRBJ2-7, with D perhaps TRBD1 (6 bases). The CDR3 covers 15 residues. Per germline, CDR1 MDHEN and CDR2 SYDVKM. Trimming removed 5 bases at V and 0 bases at J, with 14 bases between. CDR3 DNA sequence: TGTGCCAGCAGTCCAAGACAGGCCCACTCCTACGAGCAGTACTTC. Translated, it gives CASSPRQAHSYEQYF. The full variable domain, completed using reference TRBV28 and TRBJ2-7, is DVKVTQSSRYLVKRTGEKVFLECVQDMDHENMFWYRQDPGLGLRLIYFSYDVKMKEKGDIPEGYSVSREKKERFSLILESASTNQTSMYLCASSPRQAHSYEQYFGPGTRLTVT.

This chain connects TRBV11-2 to TRBJ2-7; maybe TRBD2 (5 bases). The V gene's germline CDR1 is SGHAT and CDR2 FQNNGV. Trimming pared 4 bases from V and 7 bases from J, leaving 11 bases between. This CDR3 has 12 residues. This CDR3 reads CASSSLRVEQYF. In DNA, the CDR3 is TGTGCCAGCAGCTCTCTGCGGGTTGAGCAGTACTTC.

This clone was detected once. This chain joins TRBV6-1 and TRBJ2-5; D gene uncertain. The V end was cut by 6 bases, the J end by 1 base, with 15 bases between. The germline V gene has CDR1 MNHNS and CDR2 SASEGT. This CDR3 has 15 amino acids. The CDR3 DNA sequence: TGTGCCAGCAGGCCTTCACAGATCTTCCAAGAGACCCAGTACTTC. The encoded protein is CASRPSQIFQETQYF.

V is TRBV5-5 and J is TRBJ1-5, with D possibly matching TRBD1 (6 bases). CDR3 length: 14 amino acids. V lost 0 bases, J lost 2 bases, and 6 bases lay in between. Per germline, CDR1 SGHKS and CDR2 YYEKEE (reference sequence). Here the CDR3 reads CASSLAGGNQPQHF. The CDR3 region has the DNA TGTGCCAGCAGCTTGGCAGGGGGCAATCAGCCCCAGCATTTT.

The V gene is TRBV2, the J gene TRBJ1-4; 10 bases fit TRBD1. This CDR3 is built from 17 residues. Looked up from germline, CDR1 is SNHLY and CDR2 is FYNNEI. V was clipped by 3 bases and J by 2 bases; unmatched bases: 6. CDR3 coding DNA: TGTGCCAGCAGTGAGGGACAGGGGTTTTTCACTAATGAAAAACTGTTTTTT. It yields the protein CASSEGQGFFTNEKLFF.

The rearrangement joins TRBV7-2 to TRBJ1-1; D unresolved. The CDR3 runs 14 residues. The ends were cut back, 1 base at V and 10 bases at J, with 16 bases in the middle. Germline V lookup: CDR1 SGHTA, CDR2 FQGNSA. CDR3 nucleotides: TGTGCCAGCAGCTTAGGTGGCGGTCTCCTTGGAGCTTTCTTT. It encodes CASSLGGGLLGAFF.

CDR3 DNA: TGTGCCAGCAGCGGAAGAACCGGGACTACAGACTACGAGCAGTACTTC. This translates into CASSGRTGTTDYEQYF. The genes are TRBV7-6 and TRBJ2-7; 7 nucleotides match TRBD2. The CDR3 is 16 amino acids. V lost 5 bases and J lost 3; bases outside the gene matches: 13. Germline V gene data show CDR1 as SGHVS and CDR2 as FNYEAQ. The full variable domain, completed using reference TRBV7-6 and TRBJ2-7, is GAGVSQSPRYKVTKRGQDVALRCDPISGHVSLYWYRQALGQGPEFLTYFNYEAQQDKSGLPNDRFSAERPEGSISTLTIQRTEQRDSAMYRCASSGRTGTTDYEQYFGPGTRLTVT.

This rearrangement joins TRBV7-9 to TRBJ1-2; D might be TRBD1 (5 bases). Trimming took off 10 bases at V and 3 bases at J, with 18 bases between the two ends. The CDR3 runs to 14 residues. Per germline, CDR1 SEHNR and CDR2 FQNEAQ (reference sequence). The CDR3 protein is CATLPRARYYGYTF. CDR3 bases: TGTGCCACCCTGCCCAGGGCTCGGTACTATGGCTACACCTTC.

V usage is TRBV4-1 and J usage is TRBJ2-5; 9 bases fit TRBD1. V dropped 4 bases and J dropped 6; count of bases not matched to a gene: 12. The CDR3 runs 16 residues. The germline V gene encodes CDR1 MGHRA and CDR2 YSYEKL. Here the CDR3 reads CASSLLHTGGEKTQYF. CDR3 in DNA: TGCGCCAGCAGCCTACTCCACACAGGGGGCGAGAAGACCCAGTACTTC.

This clone appeared a single time. This rearrangement joins TRBV7-9 to TRBJ2-7; 8 bases line up with TRBD2. V was pared by 4 bases and J by 6 bases, with 8 bases of the junction left unmatched. Germline V gives CDR1 SEHNR, CDR2 FQNEAQ (reference sequence). This CDR3 has 14 residues. The CDR3 loop reads CASSSSGGGGEQYF. CDR3 bases: TGTGCCAGCAGCTCGAGCGGGGGAGGCGGCGAGCAGTACTTC.

The chain joins TRBV29-1 to TRBJ2-3, with a tentative D call TRBD2 (7 bases). The CDR3 is made up of 15 amino acids. The V and J ends lost 2 bases and 4 bases respectively, with 16 bases between them. Germline loops: CDR1 SQVTM, CDR2 ANQGSEA. The CDR3 protein is CSVETRGGGSDTQYF. The DNA for the CDR3 is TGCAGCGTTGAAACGCGCGGCGGGGGCTCAGATACGCAGTATTTT.

The CDR3 here is CASSYDRGSQPQHF. The DNA of the CDR3 is TGTGCCAGCAGTTACGATCGGGGGAGTCAGCCCCAGCATTTT. The genes are TRBV6-6 and TRBJ1-5; tentative D call: TRBD1 (5 bases). The V gene's germline CDR1 is MNHNY and CDR2 SVGAGI (reference sequence). The V and J ends lost 2 bases and 6 bases respectively, with 11 bases between them. The CDR3 has 14 amino acids.

This chain connects TRBV27 to TRBJ1-6; the match to TRBD1 covers 7 bases. The trim removed 6 bases at V and 0 bases at J, leaving 2 bases unmatched. CDR3 length: 15 residues. Germline CDR1 MNHEY, CDR2 SMNVEV (reference sequence). In DNA, the CDR3 is TGTGCCAGCAGGACAGGGAGCTCCTATAATTCACCCCTCCACTTT. Translating it yields CASRTGSSYNSPLHF.